This T cell receptor beta chain was sequenced in a study of T cells in Graves' hyperthyroidism and ophthalmopathy. This clonotype has a count of ten or more. Diagnostic decisions used clinical symptoms, serum thyroxine and TRAb, thyroid ultrasound and orbital computed tomography. TCR beta CDR3 sequences were amplified from RNA transcripts. The TCR CDR3 first-round RT-PCR relied on the HTBI primer set. A single record per CDR3 protein comes from TCRdb applying MiXCR to the multiplex PCR reads. This table has approximately 870,000 distinct CDR3 sequences, 35% to 45% appearing once. Germline CDR1 and CDR2: SEHNR and FQNEAQ (reference sequence). With V trimmed by 4 bases and J by 1 base, 6 bases remained unmatched. This CDR3 comprises 17 residues.

V and J are TRBV7-9 and TRBJ2-6; 8 positions agree with TRBD1. This sequence was found in a man in his late teens or twenties with Graves' hyperthyroidism. Sequencing was performed on blood. CDR3 DNA sequence: TGTGCCAGCAGCTCCGGGACAGGAACATCTGGGGCCAACGTCCTGACTTTC. Its protein is CASSSGTGTSGANVLTF.